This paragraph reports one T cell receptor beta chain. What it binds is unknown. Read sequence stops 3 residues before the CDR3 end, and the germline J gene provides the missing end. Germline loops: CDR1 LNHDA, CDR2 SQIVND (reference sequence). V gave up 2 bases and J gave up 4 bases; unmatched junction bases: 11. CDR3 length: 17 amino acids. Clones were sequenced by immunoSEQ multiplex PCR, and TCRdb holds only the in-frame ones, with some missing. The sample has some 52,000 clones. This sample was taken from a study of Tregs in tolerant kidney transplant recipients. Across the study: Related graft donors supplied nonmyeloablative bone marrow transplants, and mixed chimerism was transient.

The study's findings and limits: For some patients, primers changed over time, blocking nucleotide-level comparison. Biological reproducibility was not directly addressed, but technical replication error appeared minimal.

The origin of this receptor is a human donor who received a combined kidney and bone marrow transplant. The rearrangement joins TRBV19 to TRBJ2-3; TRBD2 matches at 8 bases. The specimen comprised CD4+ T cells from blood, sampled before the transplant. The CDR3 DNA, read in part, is TGTGCCAGTAGTATAAGCGGGAGCGGTAGTTCATCAGATACG. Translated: CASSISGSGSSSDT. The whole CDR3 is CASSISGSGSSSDTQYF.